This T cell receptor beta chain was identified during a study of cytomegalovirus exposure and HLA in healthy donors. Primers: 60 Vbeta forward and 13 Jbeta reverse. This table comes from immunoSEQ multiplex PCR, and its TCRdb copy is limited to in-frame clones, with some not included. Of 90,000 to 100,000 clones in the sample, approximately 80% were seen once. The V end lost 1 base, the J end lost 1 base, and 9 bases lay between the germline ends. Looked up from germline, CDR1 is MGHRA and CDR2 is YSYEKL. CDR3 length: 15 residues. In this sample, this clone turned up a few times. Sequencing was performed on PBMCs. The TCR comes from a man aged 55-75 years in good health and CMV-seropositive. The chain employs TRBV4-1 and TRBJ2-3; perhaps TRBD2 as D (6 bases). CDR3 residues: CASSQGRVGTDTQYF. CDR3 sequence (DNA): TGCGCCAGCAGCCAAGGGAGGGTAGGCACAGATACGCAGTATTTT.